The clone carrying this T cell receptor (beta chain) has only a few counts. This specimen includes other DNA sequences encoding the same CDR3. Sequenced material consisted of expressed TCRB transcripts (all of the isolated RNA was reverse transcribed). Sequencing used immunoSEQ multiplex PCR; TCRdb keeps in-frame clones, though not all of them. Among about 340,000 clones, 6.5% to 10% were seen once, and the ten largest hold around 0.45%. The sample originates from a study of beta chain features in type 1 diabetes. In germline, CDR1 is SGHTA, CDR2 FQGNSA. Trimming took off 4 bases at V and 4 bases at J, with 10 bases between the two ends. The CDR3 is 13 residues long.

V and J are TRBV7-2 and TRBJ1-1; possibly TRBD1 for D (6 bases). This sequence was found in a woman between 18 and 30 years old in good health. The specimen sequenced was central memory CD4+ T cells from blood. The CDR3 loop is CASSSQGSTEAFF. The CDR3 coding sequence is TGTGCCAGCAGCTCACAGGGTAGCACTGAAGCTTTCTTT.